This TCR beta chain was retrieved from a study of neurological immune-mediated disorders. Study-wide results and limits: None of the CDR3 amino acid sequences of expanded clones were shared across subjects, and this suggested private repertoires in all groups. The level of TCR clonal expansion was highest in patients with HTLV-1-associated myelopathy and lowest in multiple sclerosis, where it fell below the level seen in healthy controls.

TCRdb processed the 5' RACE reads anew with MiXCR; each CDR3 protein has one entry. The table includes about 70,000 distinct CDR3 sequences, approximately 3.3% detected once. The ends were cut back, 2 bases at V and 1 base at J, with 9 bases in the middle. The CDR3 sequence is 15 residues long. Germline lookup yields CDR1 MNHEY and CDR2 SVGEGT. In this sample, this clonotype turned up many times. Its cognate antigen is unknown. Sequences were obtained from PBMCs. The chain couples TRBV6-2 or TRBV6-3 to TRBJ2-1, with no clear D. This clonotype was sampled from a woman aged 45-65 years with multiple sclerosis. The chain's CDR3 is CASSYATPSYNEQFF. In nucleotides, the CDR3 is TGTGCCAGCAGTTACGCGACCCCTTCCTACAATGAGCAGTTCTTC.